This T cell receptor beta chain was recorded in a study of blood T cell repertoires in COVID-19. J gave up 4 bases and V 5 bases, and 6 bases lay outside the gene matches. The CDR3 covers 15 residues. Per germline, CDR1 MRHNA and CDR2 SNTAGT. Using immunoSEQ multiplex PCR, the repertoire was profiled, and TCRdb retains in-frame clones only, with some absent. The sample includes some 290,000 clones, around 81% seen only once; the top ten take less than 3%. The receptor was isolated from a woman aged 55-69 years with active or convalescent COVID-19. The rearrangement uses TRBV6-4 and TRBJ2-2; 8 bases are a match to TRBD2. Source material: peripheral blood. CDR3 in amino acids: CASSFSGGLTGELFF. DNA for the CDR3: TGTGCCAGCAGTTTCAGCGGGGGTCTCACCGGGGAGCTGTTTTTT.